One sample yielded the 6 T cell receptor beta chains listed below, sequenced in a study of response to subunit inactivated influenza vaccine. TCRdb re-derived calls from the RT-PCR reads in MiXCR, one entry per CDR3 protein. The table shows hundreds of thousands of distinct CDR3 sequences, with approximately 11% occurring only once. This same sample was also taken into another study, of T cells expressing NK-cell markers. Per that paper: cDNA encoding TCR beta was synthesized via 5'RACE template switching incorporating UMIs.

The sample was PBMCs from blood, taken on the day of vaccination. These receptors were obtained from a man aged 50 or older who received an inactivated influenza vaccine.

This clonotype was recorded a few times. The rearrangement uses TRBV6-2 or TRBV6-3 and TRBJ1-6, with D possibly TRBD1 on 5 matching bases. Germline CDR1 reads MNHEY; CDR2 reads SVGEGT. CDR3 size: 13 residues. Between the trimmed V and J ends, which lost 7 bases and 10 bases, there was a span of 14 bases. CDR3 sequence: CASTGTPASPLHF. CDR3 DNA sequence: TGTGCCAGCACAGGGACCCCCGCCTCACCCCTCCACTTT.

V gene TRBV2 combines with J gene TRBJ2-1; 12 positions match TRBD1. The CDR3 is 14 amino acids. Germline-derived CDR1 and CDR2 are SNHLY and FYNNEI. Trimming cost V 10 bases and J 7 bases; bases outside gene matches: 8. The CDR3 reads CATRDRGRPNEQFF. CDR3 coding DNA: TGTGCCACCCGGGACAGGGGGCGTCCAAATGAGCAGTTCTTC.

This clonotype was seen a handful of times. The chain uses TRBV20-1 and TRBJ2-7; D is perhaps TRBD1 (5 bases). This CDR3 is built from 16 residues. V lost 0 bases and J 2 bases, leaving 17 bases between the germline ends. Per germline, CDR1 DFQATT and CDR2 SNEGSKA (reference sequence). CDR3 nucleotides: TGCAGTGCTAGAGATTGGGGCCAGAAGGCTACCTACGAGCAGTACTTC. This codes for CSARDWGQKATYEQYF.

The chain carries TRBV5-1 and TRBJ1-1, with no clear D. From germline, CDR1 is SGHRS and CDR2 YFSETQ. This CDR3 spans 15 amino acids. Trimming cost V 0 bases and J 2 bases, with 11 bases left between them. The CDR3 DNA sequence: TGCGCCAGCAGCTTGGTGAGGGCGCGAAACACTGAAGCTTTCTTT. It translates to CASSLVRARNTEAFF.

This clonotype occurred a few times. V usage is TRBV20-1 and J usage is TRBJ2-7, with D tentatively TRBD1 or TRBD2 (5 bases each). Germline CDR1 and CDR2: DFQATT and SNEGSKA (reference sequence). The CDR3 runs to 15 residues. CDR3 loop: CSSSLERGVSYEQYF. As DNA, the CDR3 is TGCAGCTCCTCCCTCGAGAGGGGCGTATCCTACGAGCAGTACTTC.

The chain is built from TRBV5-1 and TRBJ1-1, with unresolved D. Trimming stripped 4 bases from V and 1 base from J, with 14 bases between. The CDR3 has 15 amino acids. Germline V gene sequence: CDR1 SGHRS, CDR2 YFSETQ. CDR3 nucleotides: TGCGCCAGCAGCGGACTTAGTTTGGGGAACACTGAAGCTTTCTTT. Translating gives CASSGLSLGNTEAFF.